The rows below give T cell receptor beta chains drawn from one sample of a study of cytomegalovirus exposure and HLA in healthy donors. Clones were sequenced by immunoSEQ multiplex PCR, and TCRdb holds only the in-frame ones, with some missing. The sample has about 150,000 clones; just under 65% are singletons. Sequenced material: PBMCs. Receptors were obtained from a woman aged 60-75 years in good health and CMV-seropositive. Each CDR3 is given with its conserved first and last residue. D genes are given only for firm matches. A clone size is listed for some rows: how often the clone was seen (once, few, many), or a class if it is expanded.

V gene	clone size	J gene	D gene	CDR3 DNA	CDR3 protein
TRBV28	NA	TRBJ2-2	NA	TGTGCCAGCAGTTTGGGAGGAAGTTTGAACACCGGGGAGCTGTTTTTT	CASSLGGSLNTGELFF
TRBV4-3	NA	TRBJ1-1	NA	TGCGCCAGCAGCCAAGATAGGGACTTTAGGGGTTGGAACACTGAAGCTTTCTTT	CASSQDRDFRGWNTEAFF
TRBV27	NA	TRBJ1-1	NA	TGTGCCAGCAGTCCGCCGACAGGATTGAACACTGAAGCTTTCTTT	CASSPPTGLNTEAFF
TRBV4-2	NA	TRBJ2-4	NA	TGTGCCAGCAGCCAAGAAGTAACAGATATAGCCAAAAACATTCAGTACTTC	CASSQEVTDIAKNIQYF
TRBV15	NA	TRBJ1-1	NA	TGTGCCACCAGCAGAGATCAGGGATCAGAGGCTTTCTTT	CATSRDQGSEAFF
TRBV9	NA	TRBJ2-4	TRBD2	TGTGCCAGCAACCCCGGGGGGACCTCCTCAAACATTCAGTACTTC	CASNPGGTSSNIQYF
TRBV15	NA	TRBJ2-7	NA	TGTGCCACCAGCGGACACAGCTACGAGCAGTACTTC	CATSGHSYEQYF
TRBV28	NA	TRBJ2-3	TRBD2	TGTGCCAGCAGTACCTTTAGCGGGGTCACAGATACGCAGTATTTT	CASSTFSGVTDTQYF
TRBV7-9	NA	TRBJ2-7	TRBD1	TGTGCCAGCAGCCCACGGGACAGGGGGCGGTGGCAGCAGTACTTC	CASSPRDRGRWQQYF
TRBV30	few	TRBJ2-5	NA	TGTGCCTGGAGTGTACTCGAGACCCAGTACTTC	CAWSVLETQYF
TRBV7-9	NA	TRBJ2-3	NA	TGTGCCAGCAGCTTAGACGGGGTAGGCACAGATACGCAGTATTTT	CASSLDGVGTDTQYF
TRBV28	NA	TRBJ1-3	NA	TGTGCCAGCAGTTTCGCGGGCTCTGGAAACACCATATATTTT	CASSFAGSGNTIYF
TRBV12-5	NA	TRBJ2-7	NA	TGTGCTAGTGGTTTGGAACAGGGATCCGAGCAGTACTTC	CASGLEQGSEQYF
TRBV19	NA	TRBJ1-5	NA	TGTGCCAGTAATTCTGGGCGTAATCAGCCCCAGCATTTT	CASNSGRNQPQHF
TRBV11-2	once	TRBJ1-3	NA	TGTGCCAGCAGCCGGTTCGTTCGAAACACCATATATTTT	CASSRFVRNTIYF
TRBV5-1	NA	TRBJ2-1	TRBD1	TGCGCCAGCGTACTGACAGGGGGCGGGAATGAGCAGTTCTTC	CASVLTGGGNEQFF
TRBV28	few	TRBJ1-2	TRBD1	TGTGCCAGCAGATCTCCGGCAGGGGGCATCTATGGCTACACCTTC	CASRSPAGGIYGYTF
TRBV6-4	NA	TRBJ1-2	TRBD1	TGTGCCAGCAGCCCCGGGACAGGGGGCTTCTATGGCTACACCTTC	CASSPGTGGFYGYTF